Listed below are T cell receptor beta chains from one sample, sequenced in a study of cytomegalovirus exposure and HLA in healthy donors. TCRdb keeps only in-frame clones here, not all; method: immunoSEQ multiplex PCR. The data hold roughly 120,000 clones, with around 74% observed a single time. Sequencing used PBMCs. The source is a man aged 55 to 70 in good health and CMV-seropositive. CDR3s include the opening cysteine and the closing phenylalanine or tryptophan. The order of the fields is clone size, J gene, D gene, V gene, CDR3 protein, CDR3 DNA. The D gene is left open where the match is weak. Expanded clones are given a class, and other clones once, few, many or no size at all.

>NA|TRBJ2-2|TRBD2|TRBV11-2
CASSLAGLATGELFF
TGTGCCAGCAGCTTAGCCGGACTAGCCACCGGGGAGCTGTTTTTT
>NA|TRBJ1-2|TRBD1|TRBV7-8
CASSLPGQGAYGYTF
TGTGCCAGCAGCTTACCGGGACAGGGGGCCTATGGCTACACCTTC
>NA|TRBJ1-1|TRBD1|TRBV7-3
CASSLTTGAGLNTEAFF
TGTGCCAGCAGCTTAACGACAGGGGCCGGTTTGAACACTGAAGCTTTCTTT
>NA|TRBJ1-2|NA|TRBV28
CASSPRPEDGYTF
TGTGCCAGCAGTCCGCGACCCGAGGATGGCTACACCTTC
>NA|TRBJ2-6|NA|TRBV7-9
CASSLAGGRTDSGANVLTF
TGTGCCAGCAGCTTAGCGGGGGGACGGACGGACTCTGGGGCCAACGTCCTGACTTTC
>NA|TRBJ1-2|TRBD1|TRBV6-1
CASTSDRGIWGYTF
TGTGCCAGCACCTCGGACAGGGGAATTTGGGGCTACACCTTC
>NA|TRBJ2-7|NA|TRBV27
CASSLRGPGEQYF
TGTGCCAGCAGTCTTAGGGGCCCGGGCGAGCAGTACTTC
>NA|TRBJ1-1|NA|TRBV9
CASSVDNLNTEAFF
TGTGCCAGCAGCGTAGACAATCTGAACACTGAAGCTTTCTTT
>NA|TRBJ2-7|NA|TRBV5-6
CASSLVSGYEQYF
TGTGCCAGCAGCTTGGTTAGCGGATACGAGCAGTACTTC
>NA|TRBJ2-2|NA|TRBV4-1
CASRPHRDTGELFF
TGCGCCAGCAGACCACACAGGGACACCGGGGAGCTGTTTTTT
>NA|TRBJ2-6|TRBD1|TRBV5-5
CASSLVGTEYSGANVLTF
TGTGCCAGCAGCTTGGTAGGGACAGAATACTCTGGGGCCAACGTCCTGACTTTC
>NA|TRBJ2-7|NA|TRBV7-9
CASSRNSNEQYF
TGTGCCAGCAGCCGTAATAGCAACGAGCAGTACTTC
>NA|TRBJ2-5|TRBD1|TRBV29-1
CSAAGQGQETQYF
TGCAGCGCCGCCGGACAGGGACAAGAGACCCAGTACTTC
>NA|TRBJ2-7|NA|TRBV6-5
CASRILPGEAYEQYF
TGTGCCAGCAGAATATTGCCCGGGGAGGCCTACGAGCAGTACTTC
>NA|TRBJ2-7|TRBD2|TRBV28
CASRGGSSGRTLAYEQYF
TGTGCCAGCAGGGGTGGTTCTAGCGGGAGAACTCTAGCCTACGAGCAGTACTTC
>NA|TRBJ2-7|NA|TRBV30
CAWSTGLYEQYF
TGTGCCTGGAGCACAGGGCTGTACGAGCAGTACTTC
>NA|TRBJ2-3|TRBD2|TRBV5-1
CASSPLAGSFDTDTQYF
TGCGCCAGCAGCCCACTAGCGGGTTCTTTCGACACAGATACGCAGTATTTT
>NA|TRBJ2-3|NA|TRBV7-9
CASSLEGGRTDTQYF
TGTGCCAGCAGCTTAGAAGGCGGGCGCACAGATACGCAGTATTTT
>NA|TRBJ1-2|NA|TRBV5-1
CASSETRTLVGYTF
TGCGCCAGCTCGGAAACCCGAACTCTAGTCGGCTACACCTTC
>NA|TRBJ2-7|NA|TRBV27
CASSPFGGTYEQYF
TGTGCCAGCAGTCCTTTCGGGGGTACCTACGAGCAGTACTTC
>NA|TRBJ1-3|TRBD1|TRBV28
CASSIPGQQRNTIYF
TGTGCCAGCAGTATTCCGGGACAGCAACGAAACACCATATATTTT
>NA|TRBJ1-3|TRBD1|TRBV5-6
CASSAGQGTVNTIYF
TGTGCCAGCAGCGCAGGACAGGGGACTGTGAACACCATATATTTT
>NA|TRBJ2-7|NA|TRBV27
CASSPLTDSSSFREQYF
TGTGCCAGCAGTCCTCTGACCGACTCCAGCAGTTTCCGCGAGCAGTACTTC
>few|TRBJ1-3|TRBD1|TRBV7-2
CASSLVGTGAGNTIYF
TGTGCCAGCAGCTTAGTGGGTACAGGGGCTGGAAACACCATATATTTT
>NA|TRBJ2-5|TRBD1|TRBV7-9
CASSLQTGQETQYF
TGTGCCAGCAGCCTACAGACAGGGCAAGAGACCCAGTACTTC
>few|TRBJ1-2|NA|TRBV4-2
CASSQALYGYTF
TGTGCCAGCAGCCAAGCACTTTATGGCTACACCTTC
>NA|TRBJ1-1|TRBD1|TRBV23-1
CASSHGGDRVNTEAFF
TGCGCCAGCAGTCATGGGGGGGACAGGGTGAACACTGAAGCTTTCTTT
>NA|TRBJ1-1|TRBD1|TRBV27
CASSLRVRGHENTEAFF
TGTGCCAGCAGTTTGAGGGTCAGGGGGCACGAAAACACTGAAGCTTTCTTT
>NA|TRBJ1-1|NA|TRBV7-8
CASSFNRNRNTEAFF
TGTGCCAGCAGCTTCAACCGGAACAGGAACACTGAAGCTTTCTTT
>NA|TRBJ1-5|NA|TRBV6-1
CASQYPPGINQPQHF
TGTGCCAGCCAGTATCCCCCGGGAATCAATCAGCCCCAGCATTTT
>NA|TRBJ1-1|NA|TRBV6-4
CASSDSFQGRIFFF
TGTGCCAGCAGTGACTCTTTCCAGGGCAGAATTTTTTTCTTT
>NA|TRBJ1-3|TRBD1|TRBV5-1
CASSALTGPGNTIYF
TGCGCCAGCAGCGCCTTGACAGGGCCCGGAAACACCATATATTTT
>NA|TRBJ1-1|NA|TRBV5-8
CASSLSGRGDRF
TGTGCCAGCAGCCTATCGGGGCGGGGAGATCGGTTT
>few|TRBJ1-4|NA|TRBV4-2
CASSQDQAGNEKLFF
TGTGCCAGCAGCCAAGATCAGGCAGGGAATGAAAAACTGTTTTTT
>NA|TRBJ1-4|NA|TRBV5-1
CASSPGPGANEKLFF
TGCGCCAGCAGCCCTGGACCGGGGGCTAATGAAAAACTGTTTTTT
>NA|TRBJ2-7|NA|TRBV11-2
CASSFTGKTEQYF
TGTGCCAGCAGCTTCACGGGGAAAACCGAGCAGTACTTC
>once|TRBJ1-5|TRBD1|TRBV6-1
CASSGQGNSNQPQHF
TGTGCCAGCAGTGGACAGGGGAATAGCAATCAGCCCCAGCATTTT
>NA|TRBJ1-1|NA|TRBV4-1
CASSPGVATEAFF
TGCGCCAGCAGCCCGGGAGTGGCCACTGAAGCTTTCTTT
>NA|TRBJ2-5|TRBD1|TRBV18
CASSTGTGGQETQYF
TGTGCCAGCTCAACCGGGACAGGGGGTCAAGAGACCCAGTACTTC
>NA|TRBJ2-2|TRBD1|TRBV7-8
CASSPSNPKSSGGNTGELFF
TGTGCCAGCAGCCCAAGTAATCCAAAAAGTTCAGGGGGCAACACCGGGGAGCTGTTTTTT
>NA|TRBJ1-6|NA|TRBV7-2
CASSFSSSYNSPLHF
TGTGCCAGCAGCTTCTCGAGCTCCTATAATTCACCCCTCCACTTT
>NA|TRBJ1-4|TRBD1|TRBV7-2
CASSSRTGEYEKLFF
TGTGCCAGCAGCTCGCGGACAGGGGAGTATGAAAAACTGTTTTTT
>few|TRBJ1-5|NA|TRBV29-1
CSATTTGDSNQPQHF
TGCAGCGCGACTACGACAGGAGATAGCAATCAGCCCCAGCATTTT
>NA|TRBJ2-1|NA|TRBV11-2
CASSSFRGYNEQFF
TGTGCCAGCAGCTCCTTCCGGGGTTACAATGAGCAGTTCTTC
>NA|TRBJ2-5|TRBD1|TRBV6-1
CATSSWTGSGETQYF
TGTGCCACCTCGAGCTGGACAGGGAGTGGGGAGACCCAGTACTTC
>NA|TRBJ1-1|NA|TRBV2
CASSEQGNTEAFF
TGTGCCAGCAGTGAACAGGGTAACACTGAAGCTTTCTTT
>NA|TRBJ1-1|TRBD1|TRBV28
CASSTTGTEAFF
TGTGCCAGCAGTACGACAGGGACTGAAGCTTTCTTT
>once|TRBJ2-7|TRBD1|TRBV5-1
CASSWTGGYEQYF
TGCGCCAGCAGCTGGACAGGGGGCTACGAGCAGTACTTC
>NA|TRBJ2-2|TRBD1|TRBV5-5
CASSLAGDRGGYNTGELFF
TGTGCCAGCAGCTTGGCCGGGGACAGGGGTGGGTATAACACCGGGGAGCTGTTTTTT
>NA|TRBJ2-7|NA|TRBV18
CASSPSGHRIYEQYF
TGTGCCAGCTCACCGTCCGGCCACAGAATCTACGAGCAGTACTTC
>NA|TRBJ2-7|TRBD2|TRBV5-1
CASSLVAGVYEQYF
TGCGCCAGCAGCTTGGTAGCGGGAGTTTACGAGCAGTACTTC